This T cell receptor (beta chain) was captured by sequencing in a study of T cells after yellow fever vaccination. Across the whole study: SMART-Seq v4 Ultra Low Input served to prepare low-cell-number fractions. Overall study results and limits: There was a small share of clonotypes that showed up in both the CD4 and CD8 compartments. Among primary-vaccination clones, most reappeared after the booster, at 95% to 96% for CD4 and about 90% for CD8.

As for this clonotype: The antigen is not known.

The TCR cDNA carried a universal primer site and UMIs from 5'RACE template switching. One entry per CDR3 protein, called by TCRdb with MiXCR from the 5' RACE reads. The table lists a few hundred thousand distinct CDR3 sequences, about 7.8% of them singletons, with roughly 15% in the top ten. The CDR3 is 14 amino acids. The V segment lost 5 bases and the J segment 14 bases; nucleotides outside the gene matches: 17. In germline, CDR1 is MRHNA, CDR2 SNTAGT. The sequencing here drew on PBMCs, taken about 41 days after the first yellow fever vaccination. The V gene is TRBV6-4, the J gene TRBJ1-2, with TRBD1 identical over 7 bases. The sequence came from a man between 18 and 35 years old who received the YFV17D yellow fever vaccine. CDR3 sequence reads: CASSYRDRPFVGTF. The DNA of the CDR3 is TGTGCCAGCAGTTACCGGGACAGACCCTTTGTAGGGACCTTC.